This is a list of T cell receptor beta chains from one sample in a study of cytomegalovirus exposure and HLA in healthy donors. The table came from immunoSEQ multiplex PCR; TCRdb's copy has only in-frame clones and leaves some out. With around 130,000 clones in the sample, the ten largest clones hold about 1.6%. The material sequenced was PBMCs. All receptors come from a woman aged 35 to 49 in good health and CMV-seronegative. The CDR3 runs from the conserved cysteine through the conserved F or W. D genes are given only for firm matches.

V gene: TRBV5-1; J gene: TRBJ1-1; D gene: TRBD1; CDR3 protein: CASSLWGQGGTEAFF; CDR3 DNA: TGCGCCAGCAGCTTGTGGGGACAGGGGGGGACTGAAGCTTTCTTT
V gene: TRBV15; J gene: TRBJ2-5; D gene: TRBD2; CDR3 protein: CATSRDQGPSGTETQYF; CDR3 DNA: TGTGCCACCAGCAGAGATCAAGGTCCTAGCGGGACGGAGACCCAGTACTTC
V gene: TRBV7-2; J gene: TRBJ2-2; D gene: TRBD2; CDR3 protein: CASSGGGSNTGELFF; CDR3 DNA: TGTGCCAGCAGCGGCGGGGGGTCGAACACCGGGGAGCTGTTTTTT
V gene: TRBV2; J gene: TRBJ2-6; D gene: TRBD1; CDR3 protein: CARGDRPSSGANVLTF; CDR3 DNA: TGTGCCCGAGGGGACAGACCTAGCTCTGGGGCCAACGTCCTGACTTTC
V gene: TRBV18; J gene: TRBJ2-7; D gene: TRBD1; CDR3 protein: CASSWTGEVSLGQYF; CDR3 DNA: TGTGCCAGCTCGTGGACAGGTGAGGTTTCGCTGGGGCAGTACTTC
V gene: TRBV6-4; J gene: TRBJ1-1; D gene: TRBD1; CDR3 protein: CASSDRTGGNTEAFF; CDR3 DNA: TGTGCCAGCAGTGACCGGACAGGGGGGAACACTGAAGCTTTCTTT
V gene: TRBV7-2; J gene: TRBJ1-2; D gene: .; CDR3 protein: CASSSSREDGYTF; CDR3 DNA: TGTGCCAGCAGCTCTAGTCGTGAGGATGGCTACACCTTC
V gene: TRBV4-1; J gene: TRBJ2-5; D gene: TRBD1; CDR3 protein: CASSLQGGPRETQYF; CDR3 DNA: TGCGCCAGCAGCTTACAGGGGGGACCGAGGGAAACCCAGTACTTC
V gene: TRBV2; J gene: TRBJ1-1; D gene: TRBD1; CDR3 protein: CASTGQGGALRAFF; CDR3 DNA: TGTGCCAGCACCGGACAGGGGGGGGCCTTGCGTGCTTTCTTT
V gene: TRBV9; J gene: TRBJ2-1; D gene: TRBD2; CDR3 protein: CASSGTSGGVYNEQFF; CDR3 DNA: TGTGCCAGCAGCGGGACTAGCGGGGGGGTATACAATGAGCAGTTCTTC
V gene: TRBV5-1; J gene: TRBJ1-6; D gene: .; CDR3 protein: CASSFSGPINSPLHF; CDR3 DNA: TGCGCCAGCAGCTTTTCCGGTCCGATTAATTCACCCCTCCACTTT
V gene: TRBV6-5; J gene: TRBJ2-5; D gene: TRBD2; CDR3 protein: CASSQLATGETQYF; CDR3 DNA: TGTGCCAGCAGCCAACTAGCGACGGGGGAGACCCAGTACTTC
V gene: TRBV4-1; J gene: TRBJ2-1; D gene: .; CDR3 protein: CASSQAQGIDNEQFF; CDR3 DNA: TGCGCCAGCAGCCAAGCGCAGGGGATTGACAATGAGCAGTTCTTC